Sequencing of this TCR beta chain was carried out in a study of control samples from healthy donors and cancer patients. Libraries were prepared by immunoSEQ multiplex PCR; TCRdb keeps only in-frame clonotypes and omits some of them. There are 15,000 to 20,000 clones in the sample; approximately 86% occur only once, and 11% lies in the top ten. Trimming took off 0 bases at V and 3 bases at J, with 3 bases between the two ends. Germline V gene lookup returns CDR1 SGHTS and CDR2 YDEGEE. CDR3 length equals 12 residues. This chain uses TRBV5-8 with TRBJ1-1, with D unclear. The receptor's source is a woman between 65 and 79 years old with colorectal cancer. Sequences were obtained from PBMCs. The CDR3 loop reads CASSLVDTEAFF. CDR3 nucleotides: TGTGCCAGCAGCTTGGTGGACACTGAAGCTTTCTTT.